These 3 T cell receptor beta chains were sequenced from one sample in a study of tumor-infiltrating lymphocytes in primary liver carcinoma (dated by TCRdb to 2016 to 2017). TRIzol reagent was used to extract blood RNA from unsorted whole blood, while the DNeasy Blood & Tissue kit provided the germline DNA. Data came from an Illumina HiSeq 2500. Starting from around 520 ng total RNA, TCRbeta-specific cDNA was produced by reverse transcription with a constant-region primer and ProtoScript II reverse transcriptase. TCRbeta libraries were built with three nested multiplex PCR rounds, a slightly modified ARM-PCR procedure. Each of the first two PCR rounds ran for roughly 11 cycles and used multiplex TRBV1-TRBV30 forward primers together with a Cbeta reverse primer. TCRdb reprocessed the public reads (quality trimming at Q25 with fastp, clone calling with MiXCR) and kept in-frame beta chains. Every entry covers one CDR3 protein and lists the most common genes and DNA from its rows. For this sample the table gives under 200,000 distinct CDR3 sequences, of which almost 65% were detected only once. About 7.1% of the sample goes to the ten largest clones.

Sequencing was performed on peripheral blood. The receptor source for this set is a woman aged 55-70 years with primary liver carcinoma and hepatitis B virus infection.

The chain joins TRBV7-9 to TRBJ2-7, with D possibly TRBD1 on 6 matching bases. Germline V gives CDR1 SEHNR, CDR2 FQNEAQ (reference sequence). This CDR3 has 14 amino acids. Trimming shortened V by 3 bases and J by 2 bases, and 11 bases separated the two germline ends. CDR3 sequence reads: CASSFTGSPYEQYF. The DNA for the CDR3 is TGTGCCAGCAGCTTCACAGGGTCACCCTACGAGCAGTACTTC.

This clonotype occurred many times. The chain joins TRBV14 to TRBJ1-6; 7 bases line up with TRBD1. The germline gives CDR1 SGHDN, CDR2 FVKESK. The CDR3 runs to 15 residues. The junction had 2 bases not matched to a gene; V was cut back by 1 base and J by 5 bases. The CDR3, as DNA: TGTGCCAGCAGCCAAGGACAGGGTCATAATTCACCCCTCCACTTT. This sequence encodes CASSQGQGHNSPLHF.

The chain is built from TRBV7-9 and TRBJ2-5; D gene uncertain. Per germline, CDR1 SEHNR and CDR2 FQNEAQ (reference sequence). This CDR3 contains 14 residues. Trimming cost V 5 bases and J 2 bases, with 12 bases left between them. The CDR3 region has the DNA TGTGCCAGCAGCCTCGGGCTATCTCAAGAGACCCAGTACTTC. Encoded protein: CASSLGLSQETQYF.